This TCR beta chain was documented in a study of blood T cell repertoires in COVID-19. The overall study: Sites across the United States, Italy and Spain contributed samples from acute and convalescent COVID-19.

V was clipped by 0 bases and J by 5 bases, with 14 bases between them. There are 15 residues in the CDR3. Germline assignment: CDR1 SGHNT and CDR2 YYREEE (reference sequence). Authors' methods: Using reference gene primer amplification, nucleated cell counts were estimated. TCRdb's copy holds only in-frame clones and misses some; the assay was immunoSEQ multiplex PCR. V, J and clone size are taken as reported in that table, and D and trimming were inferred from the DNA itself. The sample consists of hundreds of thousands of clones, around 88% of them appearing once. The sample was peripheral blood. V and J are TRBV5-4 and TRBJ2-5; no clear D gene. The receptor was derived from a woman in her 30s with acute or convalescent COVID-19. The CDR3 loop reads CASSLVASPSETQYF. The CDR3 DNA is TGTGCCAGCAGCTTGGTTGCCAGCCCTAGTGAGACCCAGTACTTC.